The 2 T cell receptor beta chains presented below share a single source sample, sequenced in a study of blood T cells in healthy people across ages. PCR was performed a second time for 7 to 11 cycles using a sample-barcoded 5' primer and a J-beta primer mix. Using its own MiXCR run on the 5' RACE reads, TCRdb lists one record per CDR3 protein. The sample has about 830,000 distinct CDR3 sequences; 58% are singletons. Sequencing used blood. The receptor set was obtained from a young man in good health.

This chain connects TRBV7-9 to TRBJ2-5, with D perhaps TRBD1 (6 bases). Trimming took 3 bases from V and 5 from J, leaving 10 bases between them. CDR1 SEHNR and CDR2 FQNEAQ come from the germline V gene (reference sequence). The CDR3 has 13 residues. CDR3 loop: CASSFSGVETQYF. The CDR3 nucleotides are TGTGCCAGCAGCTTCTCAGGGGTCGAGACCCAGTACTTC.

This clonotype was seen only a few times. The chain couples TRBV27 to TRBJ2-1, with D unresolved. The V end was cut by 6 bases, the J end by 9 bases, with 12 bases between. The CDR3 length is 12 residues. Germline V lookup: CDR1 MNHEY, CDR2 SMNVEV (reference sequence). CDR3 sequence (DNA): TGTGCCAGCAGAAACCGTTGGGGTGAGCAGTTCTTC. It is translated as CASRNRWGEQFF.